This T cell receptor (beta chain) was sequenced during a study of blood T cell repertoires in COVID-19. Across the whole study: Researchers got acute and convalescent COVID-19 samples from the United States, Italy and Spain. Sample material is recorded as cDNA or gDNA derived from T cells, B-cell-depleted T cells, or PBMCs.

The germline V gene has CDR1 SGHRS and CDR2 YFSETQ. Trimming took 5 bases from V and 9 from J, leaving 24 bases between them. The CDR3 consists of 16 residues. Measured with immunoSEQ multiplex PCR; TCRdb has only the in-frame clones, and not every one. The repertoire includes around 300,000 clones, approximately 91% of them detected once, and roughly 2.1% sits in the top ten. The J gene is TRBJ2-1, the V gene TRBV5-1; the D gene is possibly TRBD2 (5 bases). This sequence was found in a man aged 45-60 years with acute or convalescent COVID-19. The sample comprised peripheral blood. The CDR3 nucleotides read TGCGCCAGCAGTCCCCAGGAGCGGCCCATCTACGGTGAGCAGTTCTTC. Translation: CASSPQERPIYGEQFF.